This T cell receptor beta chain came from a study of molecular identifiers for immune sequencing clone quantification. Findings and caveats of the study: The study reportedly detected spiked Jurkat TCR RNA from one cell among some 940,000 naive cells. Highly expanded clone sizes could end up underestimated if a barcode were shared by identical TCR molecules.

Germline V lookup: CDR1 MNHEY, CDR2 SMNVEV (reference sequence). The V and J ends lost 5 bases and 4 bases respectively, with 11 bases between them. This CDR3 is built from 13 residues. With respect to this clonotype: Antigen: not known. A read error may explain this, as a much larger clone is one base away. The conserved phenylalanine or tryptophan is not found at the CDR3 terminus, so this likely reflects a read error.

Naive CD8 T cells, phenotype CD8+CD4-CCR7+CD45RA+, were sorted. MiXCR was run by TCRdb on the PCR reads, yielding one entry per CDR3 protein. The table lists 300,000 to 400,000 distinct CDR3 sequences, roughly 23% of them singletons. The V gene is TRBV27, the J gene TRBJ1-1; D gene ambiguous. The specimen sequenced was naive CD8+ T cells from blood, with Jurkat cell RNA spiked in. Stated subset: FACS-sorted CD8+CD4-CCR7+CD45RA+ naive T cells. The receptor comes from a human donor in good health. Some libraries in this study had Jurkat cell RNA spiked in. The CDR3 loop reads CASSPQMGTEAFL. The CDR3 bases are TGTGCCAGCAGTCCCCAAATGGGCACTGAAGCTTTCCTT.